This T cell receptor (beta chain) is drawn from a study of brain metastases from non-small cell lung cancer. Study-level findings and limits: Compared with primary tumors, brain metastases showed less T-cell infiltration. Paired brain metastases and primary tumors largely shared TCR repertoires.

Some clones are missing from TCRdb's copy, which holds only in-frame ones; the method was immunoSEQ multiplex PCR. The sample lists 450 to 650 clones, about nine tenths occurring once. Germline CDR1 reads SGHDT; CDR2 reads YYEEEE. This CDR3 contains 16 residues. V was trimmed by 0 bases and J by 0 bases, leaving 7 bases between them. A remark on this clone: The target antigen is unknown.

This chain connects TRBV5-6 to TRBJ1-6; unclear D gene. The sample consisted of tissue from a brain metastasis. The source of this sequence is a donor at least 40 years old with non-small cell lung cancer. The CDR3 spells CASSLEGSSYNSPLHF. In DNA form, the CDR3 reads TGTGCCAGCAGCTTGGAGGGATCCTCCTATAATTCACCCCTCCACTTT.